The source of this T cell receptor (beta chain) is a study of CD8 T cells in Susac syndrome. Random hexamers were used to reverse transcribe an amount of about 0.45 to 1 ug RNA. The TCR beta CDR3 was amplified by immunoSEQ multiplex PCR across 54 Vbeta, 13 Jbeta. TCRdb re-derived calls from the immunoSEQ multiplex PCR reads in MiXCR, one entry per CDR3 protein. The sample yields fewer than 150,000 distinct CDR3 sequences, approximately 93% seen once. In blood CD8+ and CD4+ T cells, TCR beta underwent sequencing. The V gene lost 4 bases and the J gene lost 0 bases, with 12 bases spanning the gap. CDR1 and CDR2 from the germline V gene are SQVTM and ANQGSEA. The CDR3 length is 14 residues.

This chain uses TRBV29-1 with TRBJ1-1, with D tentatively TRBD1 (6 bases). Material: CD4+ T cells from PBMCs. The source of this sequence is a human donor with multiple sclerosis. The CDR3 sequence is CSVGRGTMNTEAFF. Here the CDR3 DNA reads TGCAGCGTTGGGAGGGGGACCATGAACACTGAAGCTTTCTTT.